This T cell receptor beta chain emerged from a study of T cell changes during pregnancy in multiple sclerosis. Data came from immunoSEQ multiplex PCR; TCRdb stores just in-frame clones and leaves some out. The sample shows approximately 90,000 clones, more than 85% of them seen only once. V was clipped by 2 bases and J by 0 bases, with 8 bases between them. The CDR3 is 14 amino acids. Looked up from germline, CDR1 is MNHEY and CDR2 is SMNVEV (reference sequence). The sequence derives from a female donor with multiple sclerosis, enrolled in a pregnancy study. The sample consisted of peripheral blood, taken before pregnancy. The chain joins TRBV27 to TRBJ2-7, with D perhaps matching TRBD2 (5 bases). Here the CDR3 reads CASSLGRGSYEQYF. CDR3 nucleotides: TGTGCCAGCAGTTTAGGACGGGGCTCCTACGAGCAGTACTTC.